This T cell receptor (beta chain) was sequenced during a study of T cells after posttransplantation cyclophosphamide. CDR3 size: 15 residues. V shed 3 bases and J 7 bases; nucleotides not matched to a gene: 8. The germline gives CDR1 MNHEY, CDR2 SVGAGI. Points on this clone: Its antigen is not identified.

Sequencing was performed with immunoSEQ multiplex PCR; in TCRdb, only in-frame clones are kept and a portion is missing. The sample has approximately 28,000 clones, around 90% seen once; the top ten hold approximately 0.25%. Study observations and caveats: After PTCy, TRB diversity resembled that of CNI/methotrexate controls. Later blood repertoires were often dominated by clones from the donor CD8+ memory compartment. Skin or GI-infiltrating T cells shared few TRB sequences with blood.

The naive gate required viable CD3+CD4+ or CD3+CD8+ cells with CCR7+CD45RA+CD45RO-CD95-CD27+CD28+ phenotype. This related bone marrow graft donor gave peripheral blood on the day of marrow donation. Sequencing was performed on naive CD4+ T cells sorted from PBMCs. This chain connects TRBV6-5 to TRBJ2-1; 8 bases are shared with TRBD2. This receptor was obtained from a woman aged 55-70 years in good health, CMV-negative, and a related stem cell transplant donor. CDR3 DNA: TGTGCCAGCAGTTATTCGGGAGGGATTCGGAATGAGCAGTTCTTC. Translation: CASSYSGGIRNEQFF.